This T cell receptor (beta chain) is drawn from a study of identical twins. V gave up 1 base and J gave up 5 bases; unmatched junction bases: 3. This CDR3 is built from 15 residues. Germline V gene sequence: CDR1 SGHAT, CDR2 FQNNGV. One entry per CDR3 protein, called by TCRdb with MiXCR from the 5' RACE reads. The table includes about 660,000 distinct CDR3 sequences, 8.6% detected once. This clonotype was observed at least ten times. These records were also assigned to another study, of yellow fever vaccine responses in identical twins.

V gene TRBV11-2 combines with J gene TRBJ2-2; TRBD1 matches at 8 bases. This TCR came from a woman aged 18-30 years in good health. Sequenced: PBMCs. CDR3 in DNA: TGTGCCAGCAGCTTAGGGACAGGGAAAACCGGGGAGCTGTTTTTT. This sequence encodes CASSLGTGKTGELFF.